This T cell receptor (beta chain) was captured in a study of OX40 agonist ivuxolimab in advanced cancers. On the study more broadly: Each dose-escalation patient presented with hepatocellular carcinoma, melanoma, renal cell or head and neck cancer.

The V gene's germline CDR1 is SGHAT and CDR2 FQNNGV. The V and J ends lost 4 bases and 3 bases, in that order; junction bases with no gene match: 9. The CDR3 loop spans 15 amino acids. This table comes from immunoSEQ multiplex PCR, and its TCRdb copy is limited to in-frame clones, with some not included. The sample consists of about 43,000 clones, 86% of them appearing once. The J gene is TRBJ2-7, the V gene TRBV11-2; 7 nucleotides line up with TRBD1. This sequence originates from an adult with an advanced solid tumor such as melanoma, head and neck, liver or kidney cancer. The sample consisted of CD4+ or CD8+ T cells sorted from blood, taken in a trial of the OX40 agonist ivuxolimab. The chain's CDR3 is CASSSSGGHYYEQYF. CDR3 DNA: TGTGCCAGCAGCTCATCAGGGGGACACTACTACGAGCAGTACTTC.